The T cell receptor (beta chain) described here comes from a study of shared clonotypes between healthy human individuals. Study-wide context: Used for every donor were three CD4 naive, three CD4 memory, two CD8 naive and one CD8 memory plate.

The data were produced by immunoSEQ multiplex PCR, yet TCRdb's version contains in-frame clones alone and is incomplete. The sample lists hundreds of thousands of clones, roughly 92% occurring once. Germline V lookup: CDR1 SGHTA, CDR2 FQGTGA. Between the trimmed V and J ends, which lost 2 bases and 4 bases, there was a span of 8 bases. This CDR3 contains 13 residues. Remarks on this clone: Its antigen is as yet unknown.

Naive CD8 populations comprised CD45RO-negative cells positively selected for CCR7, excluding terminally differentiated effector memory CD45RA+ cells. The study, taken as a whole, reports: Compared with memory subsets, naive subsets generally had larger estimated richness.

The TCR originated in a man aged 25-45 years in good health. Sequenced: naive CD8+ T cells sorted from blood. The rearrangement uses TRBV7-3 and TRBJ2-5; D is undetermined. The CDR3 loop reads CASSLGGSETQYF. DNA of the CDR3: TGTGCCAGCAGCTTAGGCGGTTCAGAGACCCAGTACTTC.